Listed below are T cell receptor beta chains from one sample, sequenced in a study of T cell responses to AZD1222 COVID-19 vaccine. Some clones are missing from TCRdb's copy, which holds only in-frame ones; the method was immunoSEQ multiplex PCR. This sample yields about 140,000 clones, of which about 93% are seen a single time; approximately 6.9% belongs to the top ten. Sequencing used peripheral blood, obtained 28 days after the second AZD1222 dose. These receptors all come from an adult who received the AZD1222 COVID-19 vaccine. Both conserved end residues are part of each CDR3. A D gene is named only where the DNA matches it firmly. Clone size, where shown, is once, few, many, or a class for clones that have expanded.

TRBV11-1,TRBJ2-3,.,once,CASSLGGANTDTQYF,TGTGCCAGCAGCTTAGGAGGGGCCAACACAGATACGCAGTATTTT
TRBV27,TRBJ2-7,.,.,CASSPDLGPYRNYEQYF,TGTGCCAGCAGTCCCGATCTCGGGCCGTATAGAAACTACGAGCAGTACTTC
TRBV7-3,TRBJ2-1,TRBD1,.,CASSLSGTGNNEQFF,TGTGCCAGCAGCTTATCCGGGACAGGAAACAATGAGCAGTTCTTC
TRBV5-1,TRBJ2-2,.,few,CASSVSGQNTGELFF,TGCGCCAGCAGCGTATCGGGACAGAACACCGGGGAGCTGTTTTTT
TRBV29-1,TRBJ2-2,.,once,CSAQVGARELFF,TGCAGCGCACAGGTTGGGGCCCGGGAGCTGTTTTTT
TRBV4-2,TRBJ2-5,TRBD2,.,CASSPGLASETQYF,TGTGCCAGCAGCCCCGGACTAGCATCGGAGACCCAGTACTTC
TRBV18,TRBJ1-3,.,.,CASSFSRDTRNTIYF,TGTGCCAGCTCATTCAGCCGGGACACTAGAAACACCATATATTTT
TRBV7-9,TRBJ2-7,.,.,CASSGESYEQYF,TGTGCCAGCTCGGGGGAGTCCTACGAGCAGTACTTC
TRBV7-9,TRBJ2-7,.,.,CASSSPGAWNEQYF,TGTGCCAGCAGCTCCCCCGGAGCTTGGAACGAGCAGTACTTC
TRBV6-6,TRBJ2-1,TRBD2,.,CASSLTGTSGVYNEQFF,TGTGCCAGCAGTCTAACCGGGACTAGCGGGGTTTACAATGAGCAGTTCTTC
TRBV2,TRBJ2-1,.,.,CASGPDGGSYREQFF,TGTGCCAGCGGCCCGGACGGAGGAAGCTACAGGGAGCAGTTCTTC
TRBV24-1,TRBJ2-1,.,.,CATSVGGYNEQFF,TGTGCCACCAGTGTGGGCGGGTACAATGAGCAGTTCTTC
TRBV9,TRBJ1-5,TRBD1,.,CASNFQGAGQPQHF,TGTGCCAGCAACTTTCAGGGGGCAGGGCAGCCCCAGCATTTT
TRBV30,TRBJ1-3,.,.,CAWSGGWGNTIYF,TGTGCCTGGAGCGGGGGCTGGGGAAACACCATATATTTT
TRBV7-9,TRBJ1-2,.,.,CASSPSGAGGYTF,TGTGCCAGCAGCCCCTCAGGGGCGGGTGGCTACACCTTC
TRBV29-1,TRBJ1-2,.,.,CSVGQGNYGYTF,TGCAGCGTTGGGCAGGGGAACTATGGCTACACCTTC
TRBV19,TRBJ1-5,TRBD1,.,CASRIYRGGGPQHF,TGTGCCAGTAGGATTTACAGGGGCGGAGGGCCCCAGCATTTT
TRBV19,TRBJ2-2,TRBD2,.,CASTRGGFFGELFF,TGTGCCAGTACTCGCGGGGGGTTTTTCGGGGAGCTGTTTTTT
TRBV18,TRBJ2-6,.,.,CASSPRVSGANVLTF,TGTGCCAGCTCACCCCGGGTCTCTGGGGCCAACGTCCTGACTTTC
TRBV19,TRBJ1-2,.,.,CASSIGGAYGYTF,TGTGCCAGTAGTATAGGGGGGGCCTATGGCTACACCTTC
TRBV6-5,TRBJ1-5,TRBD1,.,CASSSRQGNPQHF,TGTGCCAGCAGTTCCCGACAGGGGAATCCCCAGCATTTT
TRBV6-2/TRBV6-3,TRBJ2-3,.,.,CASSPGDSADTQYF,TGTGCCAGCAGTCCGGGAGATTCGGCAGATACGCAGTATTTT
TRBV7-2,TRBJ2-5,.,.,CASSLTGTQYF,TGTGCCAGCAGCTTAACCGGGACCCAGTACTTC
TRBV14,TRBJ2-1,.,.,CASSQSPGGGSEQFF,TGTGCCAGCAGCCAATCTCCCGGCGGGGGCAGTGAGCAGTTCTTC
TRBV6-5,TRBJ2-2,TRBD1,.,CASSYGTVNTGELFF,TGTGCCAGCAGCTACGGGACAGTGAACACCGGGGAGCTGTTTTTT